A single sample gave rise to the 2 T cell receptor beta chains below, sequenced in a study of cytomegalovirus exposure and HLA in healthy donors. The study ran its PCR with 60 Vbeta and 13 Jbeta primers. Profiled with immunoSEQ multiplex PCR; TCRdb holds only in-frame clones, not every one. The sample includes about 180,000 clones, approximately 73% of them seen just once. The sample was PBMCs. The receptors were gathered from a woman aged 30 to 39 in good health and CMV-seropositive.

This chain links TRBV7-2 with TRBJ2-2, with 8 bases identical to TRBD1. The junction had 8 bases not matched to a gene; V was cut back by 4 bases and J by 1 base. Germline CDR1 SGHTA, CDR2 FQGNSA. The CDR3 spans 17 residues. The CDR3 bases are TGTGCCAGCAGCTCCCGACGGGGGACAGGGAACACCGGGGAGCTGTTTTTT. Translating it yields CASSSRRGTGNTGELFF.

There are a few counts of this clone. V is TRBV7-2 and J is TRBJ2-1, with D tentatively TRBD2 (5 bases). From germline, CDR1 is SGHTA and CDR2 FQGNSA. This CDR3 region has 14 residues. The ends were cut back, 2 bases at V and 10 bases at J, with 15 bases in the middle. The CDR3 region has the DNA TGTGCCAGCAGCTTAACCCGGGGTGCCAGCGAGCAGTTCTTC. As protein: CASSLTRGASEQFF.